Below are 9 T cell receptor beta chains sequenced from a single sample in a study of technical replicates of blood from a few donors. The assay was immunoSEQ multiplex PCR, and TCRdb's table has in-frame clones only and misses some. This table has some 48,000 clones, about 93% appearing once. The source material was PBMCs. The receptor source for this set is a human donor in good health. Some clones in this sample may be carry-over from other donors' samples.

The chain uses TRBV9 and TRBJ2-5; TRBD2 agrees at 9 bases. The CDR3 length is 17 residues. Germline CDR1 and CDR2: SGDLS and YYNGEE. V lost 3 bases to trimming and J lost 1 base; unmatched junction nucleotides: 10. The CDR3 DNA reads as TGTGCCAGCAGCGAGGCAGCCAGCGGGGGGCCCCAAGAGACCCAGTACTTC. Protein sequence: CASSEAASGGPQETQYF.

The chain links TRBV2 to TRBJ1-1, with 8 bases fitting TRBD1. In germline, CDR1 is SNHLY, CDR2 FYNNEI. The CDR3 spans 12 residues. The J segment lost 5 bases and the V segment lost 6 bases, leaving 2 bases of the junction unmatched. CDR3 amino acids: CASRGQATEAFF. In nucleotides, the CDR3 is TGTGCCAGCAGGGGACAGGCAACTGAAGCTTTCTTT.

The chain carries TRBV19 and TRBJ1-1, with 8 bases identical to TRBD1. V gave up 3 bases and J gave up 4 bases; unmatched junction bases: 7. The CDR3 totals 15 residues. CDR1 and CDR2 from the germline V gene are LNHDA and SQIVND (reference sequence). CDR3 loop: CASSITQGAGTEAFF. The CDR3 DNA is TGTGCCAGTAGTATCACCCAGGGGGCTGGCACTGAAGCTTTCTTT.

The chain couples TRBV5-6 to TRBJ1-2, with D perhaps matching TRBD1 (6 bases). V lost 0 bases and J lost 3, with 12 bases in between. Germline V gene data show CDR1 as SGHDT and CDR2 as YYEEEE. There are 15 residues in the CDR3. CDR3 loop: CASSLGAGVDYGYTF. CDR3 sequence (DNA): TGTGCCAGCAGCTTGGGGGCAGGGGTGGACTATGGCTACACCTTC.

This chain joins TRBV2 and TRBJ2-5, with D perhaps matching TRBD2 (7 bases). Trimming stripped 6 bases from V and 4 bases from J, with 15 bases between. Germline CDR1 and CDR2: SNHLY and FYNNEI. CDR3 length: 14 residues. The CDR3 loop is CASRPRGGGETQYF. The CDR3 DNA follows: TGTGCCAGCAGGCCGCGAGGGGGGGGAGAGACCCAGTACTTC.

The CDR3 nucleotides are TGTGCCAGCAGCTGGGACAGGGTGAACACTGAAGCTTTCTTT. Encoded protein: CASSWDRVNTEAFF. The rearrangement joins TRBV11-1 to TRBJ1-1; 9 bases match TRBD1. The germline V gene encodes CDR1 SGHAT and CDR2 FQDESV (reference sequence). The CDR3 extends over 14 amino acids. The junction had 0 bases not matched to a gene; V was cut back by 4 bases and J by 0 bases.

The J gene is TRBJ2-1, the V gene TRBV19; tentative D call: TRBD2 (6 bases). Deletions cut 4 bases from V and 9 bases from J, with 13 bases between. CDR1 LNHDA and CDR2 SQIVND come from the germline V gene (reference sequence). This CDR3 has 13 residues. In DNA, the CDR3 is TGTGCCAGTAGTAATTGGACTACTCCTGAGCAGTTCTTC. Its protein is CASSNWTTPEQFF.

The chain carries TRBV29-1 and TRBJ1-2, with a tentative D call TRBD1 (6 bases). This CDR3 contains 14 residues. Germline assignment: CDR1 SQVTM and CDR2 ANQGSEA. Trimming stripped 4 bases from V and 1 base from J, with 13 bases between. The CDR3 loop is CSVGIGGNNYGYTF. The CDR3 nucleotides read TGCAGCGTTGGAATAGGGGGTAATAACTATGGCTACACCTTC.

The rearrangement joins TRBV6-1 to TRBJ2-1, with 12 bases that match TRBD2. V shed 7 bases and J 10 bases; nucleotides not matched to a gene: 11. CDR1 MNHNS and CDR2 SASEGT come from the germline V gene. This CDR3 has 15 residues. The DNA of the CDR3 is TGTGCCAGCATTGGGGCTAGCGGGGGGGCCGGAGAGCAGTTCTTC. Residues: CASIGASGGAGEQFF.